These 23 T cell receptor beta chains originate from one sample sequenced in a study of cytomegalovirus exposure and HLA in healthy donors. With 60 Vbeta and 13 Jbeta primers, the PCR was carried out. Produced via immunoSEQ multiplex PCR; TCRdb's table is partial and in-frame only. The sample comprises 150,000 to 200,000 clones, approximately 79% of which are singletons, and over 11% rests with the top ten. Sequencing used PBMCs. All receptors come from a man in his forties or fifties in good health and CMV-seropositive.

The rearrangement uses TRBV18 and TRBJ2-7; the D gene is possibly TRBD1 (8 bases). The CDR3 totals 13 residues. The germline V and J ends were trimmed by 4 bases and 5 bases, with 12 bases remaining between them. Germline CDR1 is KGHSH and CDR2 is LQKENI. CDR3 DNA: TGTGCCAGCTCACGACAGGGGAGGGACGAGCAGTACTTC. This translates into CASSRQGRDEQYF.

The chain uses TRBV7-9 and TRBJ2-5; the match to TRBD2 covers 10 bases. CDR1 SEHNR and CDR2 FQNEAQ come from the germline V gene (reference sequence). The junction had 14 bases not matched to a gene; V was cut back by 5 bases and J by 5 bases. The CDR3 has 17 amino acids. In nucleotides, the CDR3 is TGTGCCAGCAGCGGGGGACTAGCGCTGTTAATTGGGGAGACCCAGTACTTC. Encoded protein: CASSGGLALLIGETQYF.

The chain employs TRBV5-4 and TRBJ1-1; D possibly corresponds to TRBD1 (6 bases). Trimming pared 0 bases from V and 4 bases from J, leaving 13 bases between. Looked up from germline, CDR1 is SGHNT and CDR2 is YYREEE (reference sequence). The CDR3 runs to 15 residues. The CDR3 DNA reads TGTGCCAGCAGCTTGGAGGGGGACCCACCCACTGAAGCTTTCTTT. Amino acids: CASSLEGDPPTEAFF. Full variable domain (rest looked up from reference TRBV5-4 and TRBJ1-1): ETGVTQSPTHLIKTRGQQVTLRCSSQSGHNTVSWYQQALGQGPQFIFQYYREEENGRGNFPPRFSGLQFPNYSSELNVNALELDDSALYLCASSLEGDPPTEAFFGQGTRLTVV.

V gene TRBV6-1 combines with J gene TRBJ2-3, with D possibly matching TRBD2 (6 bases). The V end was cut by 2 bases, the J end by 0 bases, with 12 bases between. This CDR3 comprises 16 residues. The germline V gene has CDR1 MNHNS and CDR2 SASEGT. The CDR3 protein is CASSENGGISTDTQYF. The CDR3 DNA follows: TGTGCCAGCAGTGAAAACGGCGGGATCAGCACAGATACGCAGTATTTT.

This rearrangement joins TRBV11-1 to TRBJ2-7; 9 bases are a match to TRBD2. The V and J ends lost 4 bases and 4 bases, in that order; junction bases with no gene match: 11. Germline CDR1 is SGHAT and CDR2 is FQDESV (reference sequence). The CDR3 runs 16 residues. In DNA, the CDR3 is TGTGCCAGCAGCTCGAGACTAGCGGCAACAGTATACGAGCAGTACTTC. Its protein product is CASSSRLAATVYEQYF.

V is TRBV7-8 and J is TRBJ1-2, with a possible D match to TRBD1 (5 bases). Trimming shortened V by 5 bases and J by 7 bases, and 23 bases separated the two germline ends. CDR1 SGHVS and CDR2 FQNEAQ come from the germline V gene. The CDR3 consists of 16 residues. The CDR3 DNA follows: TGTGCCAGCAGCCCGCTATCTCAGGGAGGCCCTGGTGGCTACACCTTC. It specifies CASSPLSQGGPGGYTF.

The chain couples TRBV28 to TRBJ1-5; 9 positions match TRBD1. Germline CDR1 MDHEN, CDR2 SYDVKM. There are 15 residues in the CDR3. Trimming at V came to 4 bases and at J to 3 bases, leaving 4 bases not matched to a gene. The CDR3 sequence is CASSWGQGYNQPQHF. The CDR3 nucleotides are TGTGCCAGCAGTTGGGGACAGGGTTACAATCAGCCCCAGCATTTT.

The chain joins TRBV5-6 to TRBJ1-2, with D unclear. Trimming removed 1 base from V and 8 bases from J, with 6 bases in between. Germline lookup yields CDR1 SGHDT and CDR2 YYEEEE. This CDR3 is 11 amino acids long. CDR3: CASSLLGGYTF. The CDR3 coding sequence is TGTGCCAGCAGCTTGCTCGGGGGCTACACCTTC.

A note on this clone: This sample includes further DNA sequences coding for the same CDR3. The chain couples TRBV9 to TRBJ1-5, with 10 bases aligning to TRBD1. The CDR3 is 15 amino acids. The germline V gene has CDR1 SGDLS and CDR2 YYNGEE. Losses at the gene ends were 3 bases for V and 4 bases for J; bases not matched to a gene: 4. DNA of the CDR3: TGTGCCAGCAGCGCCACGGGACAGGGGAATCAGCCCCAGCATTTT. Its protein is CASSATGQGNQPQHF. Looking up the rest from reference TRBV9 and TRBJ1-5 gives the full variable domain: DSGVTQTPKHLITATGQRVTLRCSPRSGDLSVYWYQQSLDQGLQFLIQYYNGEERAKGNILERFSAQQFPDLHSELNLSSLELGDSALYFCASSATGQGNQPQHFGDGTRLSIL.

The chain employs TRBV29-1 and TRBJ1-1, with 8 nucleotides matching TRBD1. The CDR3 is 14 residues long. With 2 bases clipped from V and 1 base from J, the junction kept 3 bases outside the gene matches. Germline V CDR1 and CDR2: SQVTM, ANQGSEA. CDR3 bases: TGCAGCGTTGAAAACAGGGGGACGAACACTGAAGCTTTCTTT. It yields the protein CSVENRGTNTEAFF.

This sequence joins TRBV6-4 and TRBJ1-6; 7 nucleotides match TRBD1. V trimming: 5 bases; J trimming: 7 bases; junction bases outside the gene matches: 5. The CDR3 loop spans 14 amino acids. Germline CDR1 is MRHNA and CDR2 is SNTAGT. The CDR3 DNA reads as TGTGCCAGCAGTTACAGGGGTTGGAATTCACCCCTCCACTTT. Residues: CASSYRGWNSPLHF.

This clone has more than one count but fewer than ten. V gene TRBV9 combines with J gene TRBJ2-5; D is unresolved. Germline assignment: CDR1 SGDLS and CDR2 YYNGEE. This CDR3 contains 13 residues. V lost 4 bases, J lost 5 bases, and 12 bases lay in between. Here the CDR3 DNA reads TGTGCCAGCAGCCCCAATGTCGGGGAGACCCAGTACTTC. This encodes CASSPNVGETQYF. Based on the CDR3 plus reference TRBV9 and TRBJ2-5, the full variable domain is DSGVTQTPKHLITATGQRVTLRCSPRSGDLSVYWYQQSLDQGLQFLIQYYNGEERAKGNILERFSAQQFPDLHSELNLSSLELGDSALYFCASSPNVGETQYFGPGTRLLVL.

The rearrangement joins TRBV7-2 to TRBJ1-2; 7 bases are a match to TRBD1. The junction had 13 bases not matched to a gene; V was cut back by 8 bases and J by 4 bases. Germline CDR1 is SGHTA and CDR2 is FQGNSA. The CDR3 totals 15 residues. DNA for the CDR3: TGTGCCAGCGGACTACAGGGGTCGAAAGGCTATGGCTACACCTTC. Translated, it gives CASGLQGSKGYGYTF.

J is TRBJ1-1 and V is TRBV29-1; D gene ambiguous. V lost 0 bases and J lost 5, with 13 bases in between. Germline CDR1 SQVTM, CDR2 ANQGSEA. This CDR3 is 14 amino acids long. The CDR3 sequence: CSVEEYKGGTEAFF. CDR3 nucleotides: TGCAGCGTTGAAGAGTACAAGGGAGGGACTGAAGCTTTCTTT.

The chain uses TRBV6-1 and TRBJ1-3; 7 bases align to TRBD1. The CDR3 loop spans 15 amino acids. From germline, CDR1 is MNHNS and CDR2 SASEGT. The junction had 6 bases not matched to a gene; V was cut back by 5 bases and J by 2 bases. CDR3 loop: CASSSTGSAGNTIYF. The CDR3 coding sequence is TGTGCCAGCAGTTCGACAGGGTCGGCTGGAAACACCATATATTTT.

This sequence joins TRBV5-1 and TRBJ2-1; tentative D call: TRBD2 (6 bases). Trimming shortened V by 4 bases and J by 7 bases, and 9 bases separated the two germline ends. The germline V gene has CDR1 SGHRS and CDR2 YFSETQ. The CDR3 has 12 amino acids. CDR3 sequence: CASSLRENEQFF. CDR3 nucleotide sequence: TGCGCCAGCAGCCTCCGGGAGAATGAGCAGTTCTTC.

The V call is TRBV5-1, the J call TRBJ2-7, with D possibly TRBD1 on 5 matching bases. Germline loops: CDR1 SGHRS, CDR2 YFSETQ. CDR3 length: 14 residues. Between the trimmed V and J ends, which lost 0 bases and 2 bases, there was a span of 9 bases. The CDR3 protein is CASSLVVQAYEQYF. The CDR3 region has the DNA TGCGCCAGCAGCTTGGTGGTACAGGCCTACGAGCAGTACTTC. Complete variable domain (other parts from reference TRBV5-1 and TRBJ2-7): KAGVTQTPRYLIKTRGQQVTLSCSPISGHRSVSWYQQTPGQGLQFLFEYFSETQRNKGNFPGRFSGRQFSNSRSEMNVSTLELGDSALYLCASSLVVQAYEQYFGPGTRLTVT.

The J gene is TRBJ2-7, the V gene TRBV7-2; maybe TRBD2 (7 bases). The V gene's germline CDR1 is SGHTA and CDR2 FQGNSA. CDR3 length: 13 residues. Trimming shortened V by 1 base and J by 4 bases, and 8 bases separated the two germline ends. For the CDR3, the DNA is TGTGCCAGCAGCTTAGAGGGGGGGTACGAGCAGTACGTC. It codes for CASSLEGGYEQYV.

The genes are TRBV7-2 and TRBJ2-1; 14 positions match TRBD2. Looked up from germline, CDR1 is SGHTA and CDR2 is FQGNSA. The V segment lost 5 bases and the J segment 8 bases; nucleotides outside the gene matches: 2. The CDR3 contains 14 residues. CDR3 bases: TGTGCCAGCAGCCTGGGACTAGCGGGGGATGAGCAGTTCTTC. Translation: CASSLGLAGDEQFF. Complete variable domain (other parts from reference TRBV7-2 and TRBJ2-1): GAGVSQSPSNKVTEKGKDVELRCDPISGHTALYWYRQSLGQGLEFLIYFQGNSAPDKSGLPSDRFSAERTGGSVSTLTIQRTQQEDSAVYLCASSLGLAGDEQFFGPGTRLTVL.

This clone was counted between two and nine times. J is TRBJ2-5 and V is TRBV9, with 12 bases matching TRBD1. Germline V gene lookup returns CDR1 SGDLS and CDR2 YYNGEE. Trimming took 2 bases from V and 5 from J; bases not matched to a gene: 1. The CDR3 consists of 14 residues. The DNA for the CDR3 is TGTGCCAGCAGCGTGGGACAGGGGGCGGAGACCCAGTACTTC. Its translation: CASSVGQGAETQYF.

The chain joins TRBV5-4 to TRBJ2-7; no firm D call. This CDR3 contains 15 residues. Looked up from germline, CDR1 is SGHNT and CDR2 is YYREEE (reference sequence). Between the trimmed V and J ends, which lost 5 bases and 3 bases, there was a span of 18 bases. The DNA of the CDR3 is TGTGCCAGCAGTACGACTCCACAAAACTACTACGAGCAGTACGTC. It encodes CASSTTPQNYYEQYV.

The J gene is TRBJ2-5, the V gene TRBV10-3; 8 bases map to TRBD1. With the DNA end fitting TRBJ2-7 better, the J assignment may be wrong. Per germline, CDR1 ENHRY and CDR2 SYGVKD. The CDR3 contains 17 residues. The CDR3 spells CAISPGQGAGSHYEQYF. CDR3 sequence (DNA): TGTGCCATTAGCCCCGGCCAGGGGGCAGGGAGTCACTACGAGCAGTACTTC.

This clone appeared a single time. The genes are TRBV7-3 and TRBJ2-3; D is perhaps TRBD2 (6 bases). There are 15 residues in the CDR3. CDR1 and CDR2 (germline): SGHTA, FQGTGA. Trimming pared 1 base from V and 0 bases from J, leaving 8 bases between. CDR3 residues: CASSLIGTSTDTQYF. CDR3 DNA sequence: TGTGCCAGCAGCTTAATCGGGACTAGCACAGATACGCAGTATTTT.